These 15 T cell receptor beta chains came from one sample sequenced in a study of shared clonotypes between healthy human individuals. Generated by immunoSEQ multiplex PCR, the TCRdb table keeps only in-frame clones and is missing some. The table has 2 million to 3 million clones, over 85% seen once; the top ten hold about 0.38%. Sequenced sample: naive CD4+ T cells from PBMCs. The subset denotes: CD45RA+ positively selected. These receptors were collected from a young man in good health. Some clones in this sample may be carry-over from other donors' samples.

On this clone itself: The same CDR3 can be traced to other DNA sequences in this sample. The chain combines TRBV7-2 with TRBJ2-7; D remains ambiguous. V was shortened by 1 base and J by 0 bases, with 4 bases between the two germline ends. The CDR3 contains 13 residues. Germline loops: CDR1 SGHTA, CDR2 FQGNSA. This CDR3 reads CASSLGPSYEQYF. As DNA, the CDR3 is TGTGCCAGCAGCTTAGGTCCCTCCTACGAGCAGTACTTC.

This chain uses TRBV11-2 with TRBJ2-2, with D possibly TRBD1 on 6 matching bases. The CDR3 is 15 residues long. In germline, CDR1 is SGHAT, CDR2 FQNNGV. With 3 bases removed from V and 4 bases from J, the gap between germline ends came to 12 bases. The CDR3 DNA follows: TGTGCCAGCAGCTTGTCGGACAGCGGCACCGGGGAGCTGTTTTTT. Encoded protein: CASSLSDSGTGELFF. Supplemented by reference TRBV11-2 and TRBJ2-2, the full variable domain reads EAGVAQSPRYKIIEKRQSVAFWCNPISGHATLYWYQQILGQGPKLLIQFQNNGVVDDSQLPKDRFSAERLKGVDSTLKIQPAKLEDSAVYLCASSLSDSGTGELFFGEGSRLTVL.

The V and J genes are TRBV5-4 and TRBJ2-3; no firm D call. Trimming left V 4 bases short and J 6 bases short, with 12 bases between. The CDR3 is made up of 13 amino acids. Germline assignment: CDR1 SGHNT and CDR2 YYREEE (reference sequence). Written as DNA, the CDR3 is TGTGCCAGCAGCGCTCAAGGTGCGGATACGCAGTATTTT. It yields the protein CASSAQGADTQYF.

This chain connects TRBV7-3 to TRBJ2-5; 12 nucleotides line up with TRBD2. The assigned J gene may be wrong: the sequence end matches TRBJ2-7 better. The germline gives CDR1 SGHTA, CDR2 FQGTGA. The CDR3 runs to 14 residues. DNA for the CDR3: TGTGCCAGCAGCCGGACTAGCGGGAAAACCGAGCAGTACTTC. Translation gives CASSRTSGKTEQYF.

In the case of this clone: Distinct nucleotide sequences in the sample also encode this CDR3. CDR3 sequence reads: CASSLALAGVNEQFF. CDR3 nucleotide sequence: TGCGCCAGCAGCTTGGCTCTAGCGGGAGTAAACGAGCAGTTCTTC. The V and J genes are TRBV5-1 and TRBJ2-1; TRBD2 matches 10 bases. The CDR3 runs 15 residues. Germline CDR1 is SGHRS and CDR2 is YFSETQ. V lost 0 bases to trimming and J lost 10 bases; unmatched junction nucleotides: 7.

The V gene is TRBV2, the J gene TRBJ1-6; 7 bases agree with TRBD1. This CDR3 has 14 residues. V trimming: 3 bases; J trimming: 8 bases; junction bases outside the gene matches: 4. Germline V CDR1 and CDR2: SNHLY, FYNNEI. The CDR3 spells CASSDTRGYSPLHF. The CDR3 region has the DNA TGTGCCAGCAGTGATACCAGGGGGTATTCACCCCTCCACTTT. Full variable domain (remainder filled in from reference TRBV2 and TRBJ1-6): EPEVTQTPSHQVTQMGQEVILRCVPISNHLYFYWYRQILGQKVEFLVSFYNNEISEKSEIFDDQFSVERPDGSNFTLKIRSTKLEDSAMYFCASSDTRGYSPLHFGNGTRLTVT.

As for this clone: This sample also contains other DNA sequences that code for the same CDR3. The CDR3 nucleotides read TGCGCCAGCAGCCCGGGACATCCGAACACTGAAGCTTTCTTT. It codes for CASSPGHPNTEAFF. This sequence joins TRBV5-1 and TRBJ1-1, with D possibly TRBD1 on 6 matching bases. CDR1 SGHRS and CDR2 YFSETQ come from the germline V gene. Deletions cut 4 bases from V and 1 base from J, with 11 bases between. The CDR3 consists of 14 residues.

This sequence joins TRBV19 and TRBJ2-7; TRBD2 agrees at 9 bases. Germline assignment: CDR1 LNHDA and CDR2 SQIVND (reference sequence). This CDR3 has 15 residues. J gave up 3 bases and V 5 bases, and 8 bases lay outside the gene matches. The CDR3 is CASSDRKRGVYEQYF. The CDR3 DNA follows: TGTGCCAGTAGTGACCGTAAGCGGGGGGTCTACGAGCAGTACTTC.

This chain uses TRBV6-5 with TRBJ2-7; 10 bases are shared with TRBD1. The V gene's germline CDR1 is MNHEY and CDR2 SVGAGI. The CDR3 is 12 amino acids. V shed 6 bases, J shed 8 bases, and the junction held 4 bases outside the gene matches. CDR3 sequence: CASSLGQGKQYF. In DNA, the CDR3 is TGTGCCAGCAGCCTGGGACAGGGGAAGCAGTACTTC.

This rearrangement joins TRBV2 to TRBJ1-5; TRBD1 is a possible D gene (6 bases). In germline, CDR1 is SNHLY, CDR2 FYNNEI. V gave up 3 bases and J gave up 9 bases, with 18 bases separating them. The CDR3 is made up of 15 amino acids. The chain's CDR3 is CASSDQGRDAGPQHF. The CDR3, as DNA: TGTGCCAGCAGTGACCAGGGGCGGGACGCAGGGCCCCAGCATTTT.

The V gene is TRBV7-2, the J gene TRBJ2-3; D is unresolved. V was shortened by 1 base and J by 4 bases, with 15 bases between the two germline ends. The germline V gene has CDR1 SGHTA and CDR2 FQGNSA. The CDR3 contains 16 residues. The chain's CDR3 is CASSLVDTQPPDTQYF. CDR3 sequence (DNA): TGTGCCAGCAGCTTAGTCGATACCCAACCCCCAGATACGCAGTATTTT. The full variable domain, in which reference TRBV7-2 and TRBJ2-3 provide the parts outside the CDR3, is GAGVSQSPSNKVTEKGKDVELRCDPISGHTALYWYRQSLGQGLEFLIYFQGNSAPDKSGLPSDRFSAERTGGSVSTLTIQRTQQEDSAVYLCASSLVDTQPPDTQYFGPGTRLTVL.

V usage is TRBV28 and J usage is TRBJ1-2, with 8 nucleotides matching TRBD1. Losses at the gene ends were 5 bases for V and 5 bases for J; bases not matched to a gene: 10. The germline gives CDR1 MDHEN, CDR2 SYDVKM. There are 15 residues in the CDR3. The chain's CDR3 is CASSPGGDRLYGYTF. The CDR3 region has the DNA TGTGCCAGCAGTCCGGGGGGGGACAGGTTATATGGCTACACCTTC.

The chain couples TRBV6-6 to TRBJ2-5; weak D call: TRBD1 (6 bases). The CDR3 is 14 residues long. Trimming cost V 6 bases and J 1 base, with 12 bases left between them. CDR1 MNHNY and CDR2 SVGAGI come from the germline V gene (reference sequence). CDR3 bases: TGTGCCAGCAGCGACAGGACCACCCAAGAGACCCAGTACTTC. It is translated as CASSDRTTQETQYF.

In this sample, this clone turned up once. The chain links TRBV5-6 to TRBJ2-1; 11 positions agree with TRBD2. The CDR3 length is 16 residues. Trimming removed 4 bases from V and 2 bases from J; junction bases left unmatched: 5. Germline V gene lookup returns CDR1 SGHDT and CDR2 YYEEEE. The CDR3 sequence: CASSELAGAPYNEQFF. The CDR3 DNA follows: TGTGCCAGCAGCGAACTAGCGGGAGCTCCCTACAATGAGCAGTTCTTC.

The rearrangement links TRBV28 to TRBJ1-2; D remains unclear. The CDR3 covers 15 residues. Trimming took 5 bases from V and 3 from J, leaving 16 bases between them. In germline, CDR1 is MDHEN, CDR2 SYDVKM. The CDR3 loop is CASSLYPEGHYGYTF. CDR3 DNA: TGTGCCAGCAGTCTCTACCCAGAGGGCCACTATGGCTACACCTTC.